A single sample gave rise to the 2 T cell receptor beta chains below, sequenced in a study of T cells after yellow fever vaccination. One entry per CDR3 protein, called by TCRdb with MiXCR from the 5' RACE reads. This sample has a few hundred thousand distinct CDR3 sequences, with 4.1% found just once. Source: PBMCs, taken 5 days after the yellow fever booster vaccination. These receptors were obtained from a man in his late teens or twenties who received the YFV17D yellow fever vaccine.

This clonotype was observed a handful of times. CDR3 nucleotides: TGTGCCAGCAGCTACGACAGGGGGTCTACGAACACTGAAGCTTTCTTT. This encodes CASSYDRGSTNTEAFF. The chain joins TRBV6-5 to TRBJ1-1; TRBD1 matches at 9 bases. Germline loops: CDR1 MNHEY, CDR2 SVGAGI. V dropped 6 bases and J dropped 1; count of bases not matched to a gene: 9. The CDR3 totals 16 residues.

The sample holds many counts of this clonotype. V is TRBV27 and J is TRBJ2-3; 10 bases align to TRBD2. This CDR3 is 16 amino acids long. CDR1 is MNHEY, CDR2 SMNVEV, per germline (reference sequence). V dropped 2 bases and J dropped 6; count of bases not matched to a gene: 8. CDR3 region: CASSLDPAGGPDTQYF. The CDR3 bases are TGTGCCAGCAGTTTAGACCCAGCGGGGGGGCCCGATACGCAGTATTTT.